The 24 T cell receptor beta chains listed next were all sequenced from one sample in a study of blood T cell repertoires in COVID-19. Assay: immunoSEQ multiplex PCR; the TCRdb copy retains only in-frame clones and omits some. The sample records approximately 450,000 clones, around 87% being singletons. Source material: PBMCs or T cells enriched from blood (not recorded which). Receptors originate from a man aged 25-45 years who had recovered from COVID-19.

V and J are TRBV10-3 and TRBJ1-6; maybe TRBD1 (5 bases). The ends were cut back, 6 bases at V and 3 bases at J, with 12 bases in the middle. CDR1 is ENHRY and CDR2 is SYGVKD in the germline V gene. There are 15 residues in the CDR3. CDR3 sequence (DNA): TGTGCCATCAGACAGACAGCAGACTATAATTCACCCCTCCACTTT. Translating it yields CAIRQTADYNSPLHF.

This chain joins TRBV5-1 and TRBJ2-7, with 8 bases fitting TRBD2. Losses at the gene ends were 4 bases for V and 2 bases for J; bases not matched to a gene: 8. Germline V CDR1 and CDR2: SGHRS, YFSETQ. The CDR3 is made up of 15 amino acids. CDR3 sequence: CASSRKAGDPYEQYF. The DNA of the CDR3 is TGCGCCAGCAGCCGAAAAGCGGGAGACCCCTACGAGCAGTACTTC.

The chain joins TRBV9 to TRBJ2-1; D gene ambiguous. V lost 2 bases and J 9 bases, leaving 9 bases between the germline ends. The CDR3 covers 12 residues. Germline V lookup: CDR1 SGDLS, CDR2 YYNGEE. DNA of the CDR3: TGTGCCAGCAGCGTGGAGTATGGTGAGCAGTTCTTC. It is translated as CASSVEYGEQFF.

As to this clone: Germline is not matched at one junction end, which may reflect a read error. The V gene is TRBV5-3, the J gene TRBJ2-5; D unclear. TRBV5-3 is annotated as an ORF whose role is uncertain. The CDR3 has 14 residues. CDR3: CVRSLVIPRETQYF. The CDR3 DNA reads TGTGTCAGAAGCTTAGTAATTCCCAGAGAGACCCAGTACTTC.

The chain combines TRBV2 with TRBJ1-6; D uncertain. V gave up 6 bases and J gave up 7 bases, with 16 bases separating them. The V gene's germline CDR1 is SNHLY and CDR2 FYNNEI. This CDR3 contains 15 residues. The CDR3 loop is CASRRENLANSPLHF. CDR3 bases: TGTGCCAGCAGAAGAGAGAATCTCGCGAATTCACCCCTCCACTTT.

The V call is TRBV2, the J call TRBJ1-5; weak D call: TRBD1 (6 bases). The V gene lost 6 bases and the J gene lost 0 bases, with 9 bases spanning the gap. The germline V gene encodes CDR1 SNHLY and CDR2 FYNNEI. The CDR3 is 14 residues long. In nucleotides, the CDR3 is TGTGCCAGCAGCACAGGGATTAGCAATCAGCCCCAGCATTTT. Translation: CASSTGISNQPQHF.

The chain joins TRBV7-3 to TRBJ1-1; weak D call: TRBD1 (5 bases). CDR3 size: 13 residues. The germline gives CDR1 SGHTA, CDR2 FQGTGA. V was pared by 2 bases and J by 3 bases, with 7 bases between. CDR3: CASSLRGDTEAFF. The DNA for the CDR3 is TGTGCCAGCAGCTTACGGGGGGACACTGAAGCTTTCTTT.

This clone was counted a single time. The V call is TRBV5-1, the J call TRBJ2-3; D may be TRBD1 (5 bases). V shed 0 bases and J shed 1 base, with 9 bases lying between them. This CDR3 is built from 15 residues. The germline CDR1 and CDR2 sequences are SGHRS and YFSETQ. DNA of the CDR3: TGCGCCAGCAGCTTGGCCCCGACAGGCACAGATACGCAGTATTTT. This codes for CASSLAPTGTDTQYF.

This sequence joins TRBV4-2 and TRBJ1-3; D unclear. The CDR3 is 16 residues long. CDR1 is LGHNA and CDR2 is YNFKEQ in the germline V gene. V shed 4 bases and J shed 3 bases, with 16 bases lying between them. This chain's CDR3 is CASSPSAVPGGNTIYF. In nucleotides, the CDR3 is TGTGCCAGCAGCCCAAGCGCAGTACCCGGTGGAAACACCATATATTTT.

The V call is TRBV9, the J call TRBJ1-2; the D is unclear. Germline CDR1 is SGDLS and CDR2 is YYNGEE. This CDR3 region has 13 residues. V gave up 0 bases and J gave up 2 bases, with 5 bases separating them. CDR3 protein: CASSVVRNYGYTF. Written as DNA, the CDR3 is TGTGCCAGCAGCGTAGTGCGGAACTATGGCTACACCTTC.

CDR3 DNA: TGTGCCAGCAGCTTGGAGGCGGAGTTATTGCGAGGGAGCAATCAGCCCCAGCATTTT. It yields the protein CASSLEAELLRGSNQPQHF. This chain connects TRBV5-5 to TRBJ1-5, with D hard to call. The CDR3 loop spans 19 amino acids. Trimming cost V 0 bases and J 1 base, with 20 bases left between them. Germline V gene sequence: CDR1 SGHKS, CDR2 YYEKEE (reference sequence). The variable domain in full, with the rest retrieved from reference TRBV5-5 and TRBJ1-5, is DAGVTQSPTHLIKTRGQQVTLRCSPISGHKSVSWYQQVLGQGPQFIFQYYEKEERGRGNFPDRFSARQFPNYSSELNVNALLLGDSALYLCASSLEAELLRGSNQPQHFGDGTRLSIL.

This clone appeared many times. V is TRBV5-6 and J is TRBJ2-7; weak D call: TRBD2 (5 bases). CDR1 is SGHDT and CDR2 is YYEEEE in the germline V gene. Trimming pared 5 bases from V and 5 bases from J, leaving 11 bases between. The CDR3 contains 12 residues. Here the CDR3 DNA reads TGTGCCAGCAGTCACAAGGGAGACGAGCAGTACTTC. This translates into CASSHKGDEQYF.

The chain links TRBV19 to TRBJ1-5; TRBD1 is a possible D gene (5 bases). The CDR3 extends over 19 amino acids. With 6 bases removed from V and 2 bases from J, the gap between germline ends came to 26 bases. Germline V lookup: CDR1 LNHDA, CDR2 SQIVND (reference sequence). CDR3 amino acids: CASSRQRARRGEGNQPQHF. The DNA for the CDR3 is TGTGCCAGTAGCCGCCAAAGGGCCCGAAGAGGGGAGGGCAATCAGCCCCAGCATTTT.

V is TRBV29-1 and J is TRBJ1-2; D unclear. The CDR3 runs 11 residues. V dropped 7 bases and J dropped 2 bases, with 8 bases sitting between them. Germline CDR1 SQVTM, CDR2 ANQGSEA. In DNA form, the CDR3 reads TGCAGCGCCGGGGAGAACTATGGCTACACCTTC. Protein sequence: CSAGENYGYTF.

The chain is built from TRBV5-8 and TRBJ1-4, with D tentatively TRBD1 (5 bases). Germline CDR1 reads SGHTS; CDR2 reads YDEGEE. The CDR3 contains 15 residues. V lost 1 base, J lost 1 base, and 8 bases lay in between. Here the CDR3 reads CASSLYRRTNEKLFF. CDR3 in DNA: TGTGCCAGCAGCTTGTACAGGCGAACTAATGAAAAACTGTTTTTT.

The rearrangement joins TRBV11-3 to TRBJ1-6; tentative D call: TRBD1 (5 bases). The ends were cut back, 3 bases at V and 3 bases at J, with 6 bases in the middle. Per the germline V gene, CDR1 is SGHNT and CDR2 is YENEEA. This CDR3 spans 14 amino acids. The DNA of the CDR3 is TGTGCCAGCAGCTTCGGGGGCTATAATTCACCCCTCCACTTT. Its translation is CASSFGGYNSPLHF.

This clone was seen just once. The chain recombines TRBV11-2 with TRBJ2-7; TRBD1 aligns across 8 bases. Trimming at V came to 5 bases and at J to 3 bases, leaving 12 bases not matched to a gene. Germline-derived CDR1 and CDR2 are SGHAT and FQNNGV. The length of the CDR3 is 16 residues. CDR3 DNA: TGTGCCAGCAGCATATACTTGGGACAGGAGAACTACGAGCAGTACTTC. Protein sequence: CASSIYLGQENYEQYF.

This chain connects TRBV12-3 or TRBV12-4 to TRBJ2-7, with D unclear. This CDR3 comprises 13 residues. V was pared by 4 bases and J by 2 bases, with 9 bases between. In DNA, the CDR3 is TGTGCCAGCAGTTCCCGGGTACCCTACGAGCAGTACTTC. Protein sequence: CASSSRVPYEQYF.

This clone has just one count. The rearrangement links TRBV5-4 to TRBJ1-2, with 11 nucleotides matching TRBD1. The CDR3 consists of 15 residues. Germline V gene data show CDR1 as SGHNT and CDR2 as YYREEE (reference sequence). V lost 3 bases and J lost 2; bases outside the gene matches: 3. CDR3 region: CASSWTGGANYGYTF. In DNA form, the CDR3 reads TGTGCCAGCAGCTGGACAGGGGGCGCGAACTATGGCTACACCTTC.

The chain carries TRBV5-1 and TRBJ2-5; the D gene is possibly TRBD2 (6 bases). V lost 4 bases and J 5 bases, leaving 15 bases between the germline ends. The germline CDR1 and CDR2 sequences are SGHRS and YFSETQ. The length of the CDR3 is 14 residues. CDR3 residues: CASSVGDSVETQYF. The CDR3 DNA sequence: TGCGCCAGCAGCGTAGGGGACTCCGTTGAGACCCAGTACTTC.

The chain couples TRBV9 to TRBJ2-3, with 9 bases matching TRBD2. The CDR3 has 15 amino acids. V lost 0 bases to trimming and J lost 1 base; unmatched junction nucleotides: 0. Germline-derived CDR1 and CDR2 are SGDLS and YYNGEE. In DNA, the CDR3 is TGTGCCAGCAGCGTAGGGACTAGCGGCACAGATACGCAGTATTTT. It is translated as CASSVGTSGTDTQYF.

The rearrangement uses TRBV5-1 and TRBJ1-4; 7 positions agree with TRBD1. The CDR3 is made up of 16 amino acids. Germline V gene data show CDR1 as SGHRS and CDR2 as YFSETQ. V trimming: 4 bases; J trimming: 0 bases; junction bases outside the gene matches: 6. CDR3 sequence reads: CASSAGDSATNEKLFF. The CDR3, as DNA: TGCGCCAGCAGCGCCGGGGACAGTGCAACTAATGAAAAACTGTTTTTT.

This rearrangement joins TRBV28 to TRBJ1-5; 7 bases agree with TRBD1. This CDR3 is 12 amino acids long. Germline V gene data show CDR1 as MDHEN and CDR2 as SYDVKM. Trimming at V came to 9 bases and at J to 4 bases, leaving 3 bases not matched to a gene. CDR3 loop: CASQQGNQPQHF. For the CDR3, the DNA is TGTGCCAGTCAACAGGGGAATCAGCCCCAGCATTTT.

The CDR3 sequence: CSASRGSGNQPQHF. CDR3 nucleotide sequence: TGCAGTGCTAGTAGGGGTAGTGGCAATCAGCCCCAGCATTTT. This chain uses TRBV20-1 with TRBJ1-5; D is perhaps TRBD1 (5 bases). Trimming shortened V by 3 bases and J by 2 bases, and 11 bases separated the two germline ends. In germline, CDR1 is DFQATT, CDR2 SNEGSKA (reference sequence). This CDR3 spans 14 amino acids.